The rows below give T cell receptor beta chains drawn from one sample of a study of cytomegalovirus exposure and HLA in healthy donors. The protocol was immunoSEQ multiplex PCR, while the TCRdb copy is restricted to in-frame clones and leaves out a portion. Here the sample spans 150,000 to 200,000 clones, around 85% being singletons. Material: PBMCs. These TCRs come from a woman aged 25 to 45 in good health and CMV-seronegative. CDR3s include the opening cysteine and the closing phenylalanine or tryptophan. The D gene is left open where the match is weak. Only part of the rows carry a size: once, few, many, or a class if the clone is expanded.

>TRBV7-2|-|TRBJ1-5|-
TGTGCCAGCAGTCAGGGTGGGGCTGTTTATAGCAATCAGCCCCAGCATTTT
CASSQGGAVYSNQPQHF
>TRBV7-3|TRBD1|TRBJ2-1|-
TGTGCCAGCAGCTTAGACAGGGATAATGAGCAGTTCTTC
CASSLDRDNEQFF
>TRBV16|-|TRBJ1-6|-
TGTGCCAGCAGCCGAGGGGGAGGGGTGGCCTATAATTCACCCCTCCACTTT
CASSRGGGVAYNSPLHF
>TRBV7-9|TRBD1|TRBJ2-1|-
TGTGCCAGCAGGAGGGACAGGGGGTTAATCAATGAGCAGTTCTTC
CASRRDRGLINEQFF
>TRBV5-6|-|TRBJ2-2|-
TGTGCCAGCAGCTTTCTATGGACCGGGGAGCTGTTTTTT
CASSFLWTGELFF
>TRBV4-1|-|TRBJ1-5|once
TGCGCCAGCAGCCAAGAAAGGGGGGGCCGGAGCAATCAGCCCCAGCATTTT
CASSQERGGRSNQPQHF
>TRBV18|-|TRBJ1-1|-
TGTGCCAGCTCACGGACAGAGAACACTGAAGCTTTCTTT
CASSRTENTEAFF
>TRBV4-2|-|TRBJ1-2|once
TGTGCCAGCAGCCAAGGGCTGAATGGCTACACCTTC
CASSQGLNGYTF
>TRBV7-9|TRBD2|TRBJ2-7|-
TGTGCCAGCAGCTTAGGAGGGAGGGCCTACGAGCAGTACTTC
CASSLGGRAYEQYF
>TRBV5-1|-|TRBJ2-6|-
TGCGCCAGCAGCTTGGCACCGGTATCTGGGGCCAACGTCCTGACTTTC
CASSLAPVSGANVLTF
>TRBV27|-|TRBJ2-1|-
TGTGCCAGCAGTTTAACTACCCCCGCGGATGAGCAGTTCTTC
CASSLTTPADEQFF
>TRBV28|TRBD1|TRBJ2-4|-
TGTGCCAGCACTCCGGGACAGGGATCCAAAAACATTCAGTACTTC
CASTPGQGSKNIQYF
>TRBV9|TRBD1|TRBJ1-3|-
TGTGCCAGCAGCGTATTACAGGGGCCTGGAAACACCATATATTTT
CASSVLQGPGNTIYF
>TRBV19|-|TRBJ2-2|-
TGTGCCATAGAAAGAGGGCCCCCGAACACCGGGGAGCTGTTTTTT
CAIERGPPNTGELFF
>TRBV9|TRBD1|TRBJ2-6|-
TGTGCCAGCAGCGTGATGACAGGGGGCTCTGGGGCCAACGTCCTGACTTTC
CASSVMTGGSGANVLTF
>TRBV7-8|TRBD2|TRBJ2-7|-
TGTGCCAGCAGCCCAATCGGCGGGGGGGATCTCTACGAGCAGTACTTC
CASSPIGGGDLYEQYF
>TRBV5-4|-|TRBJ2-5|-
TGTGCCAGCACCACTTGGGGAAGACAGTTCCAAGAGACCCAGTACTTC
CASTTWGRQFQETQYF
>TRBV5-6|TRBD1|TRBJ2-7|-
TGTGCCAGCAGCTTGACAGGGGCCCTTTCGGCCTACGAGCAGTACTTC
CASSLTGALSAYEQYF
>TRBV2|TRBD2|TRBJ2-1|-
TGTGCCAGCAGTGAGTCGCGGGGGGGTCACAATGAGCAGTTCTTC
CASSESRGGHNEQFF
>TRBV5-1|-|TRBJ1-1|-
TGCGCCAGCAGCTTGACCTCCGGGCTCGGGGACACTGAAGCTTTCTTT
CASSLTSGLGDTEAFF
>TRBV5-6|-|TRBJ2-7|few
TGTGCCAGCAGCCCTCGGTTTGGAGGACGCTCCTACGAGCAGTACTTC
CASSPRFGGRSYEQYF
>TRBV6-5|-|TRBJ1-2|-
TGTGCCAGCAGAACGAGCAGGGTCTATGGCTACACCTTC
CASRTSRVYGYTF
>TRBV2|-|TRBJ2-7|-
TGTGCCAGCAGTGAAAGCCCCTACGAGCAGTACTTC
CASSESPYEQYF
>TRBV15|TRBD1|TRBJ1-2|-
TGTGCCATCAGCAGAGACAGGGACTATGGCTACACCTTC
CAISRDRDYGYTF
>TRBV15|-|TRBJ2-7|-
TGTGCCACCAGGGGGACTTCTTCCTACGAGCAGTACTTC
CATRGTSSYEQYF
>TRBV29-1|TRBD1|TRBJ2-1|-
TGCAGCGTTGAAGGATCTGGGGGACAGGCATACAATGAGCAGTTCTTC
CSVEGSGGQAYNEQFF
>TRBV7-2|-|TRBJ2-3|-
TGTGCCAGCAGCCCGGACAGAAGCACAGATACGCAGTATTTT
CASSPDRSTDTQYF
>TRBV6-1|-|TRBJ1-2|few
TGTGCCAGCAGTGAGATGGGCAGGGGTAAAGGCTACACCTTC
CASSEMGRGKGYTF
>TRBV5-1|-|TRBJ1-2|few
TGCGCCAGCAGCCAAGGACAGACCCTCTATGGCTACACCTTC
CASSQGQTLYGYTF
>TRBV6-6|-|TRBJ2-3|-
TGTGCCAGCAGCTCAACAGGTCTCTCGCAGTATTTT
CASSSTGLSQYF
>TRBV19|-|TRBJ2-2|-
TGTGCCAGTAGGACACAGGGTTTAGTGGCCGGGGAGCTGTTTTTT
CASRTQGLVAGELFF
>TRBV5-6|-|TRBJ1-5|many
TGTGCCAGCAGCTTGGGGCTGAATCAGCCCCAGCATTTT
CASSLGLNQPQHF
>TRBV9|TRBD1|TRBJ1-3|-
TGTGCCAGCAGCGTAGACCCTCGGACAGGGTTTGGAAACACCATATATTTT
CASSVDPRTGFGNTIYF
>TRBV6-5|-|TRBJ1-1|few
TGTGCCAGCAGACCCGCCAGGTCGGGGACTGAAGCTTTCTTT
CASRPARSGTEAFF
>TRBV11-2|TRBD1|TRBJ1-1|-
TGTGCCAGCAGCTTAATGGGACAGAGTAACACTGAAGCTTTCTTT
CASSLMGQSNTEAFF
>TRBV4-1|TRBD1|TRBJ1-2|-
TGCGCCAGCAGCCAAGACGGAGGGACAGCTAACTATGGCTACACCTTC
CASSQDGGTANYGYTF
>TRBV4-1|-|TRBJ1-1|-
TGCGCCAGCAGCCAAGATTGGGTAAAGCGTACAAACACTGAAGCTTTCTTT
CASSQDWVKRTNTEAFF
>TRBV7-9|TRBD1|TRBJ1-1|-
TGTGCCAGCAGCTTAGTCGGGACAGACAACACTGAAGCTTTCTTT
CASSLVGTDNTEAFF
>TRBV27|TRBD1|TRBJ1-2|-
TGTGCCAGCAGTTCCCCCGGACAGGGGGCCTATGGCTACACCTTC
CASSSPGQGAYGYTF
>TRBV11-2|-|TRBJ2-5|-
TGTGCCAGCAGCTTCGGACTAAGAGAGACCCAGTACTTC
CASSFGLRETQYF
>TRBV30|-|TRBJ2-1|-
TGTGCCTGGAGCCAGCCGAGGGAGCAGTTCTTC
CAWSQPREQFF
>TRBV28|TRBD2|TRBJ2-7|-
TGTGCCAGCAGGTCGACTAGCGGGAGTTCCTACGAGCAGTACTTC
CASRSTSGSSYEQYF
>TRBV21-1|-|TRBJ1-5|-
TGTGCCAGCAGCAAAGCTTCGGAGCCCCAGCATTTT
CASSKASEPQHF
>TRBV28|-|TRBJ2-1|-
TGTGCCAGCAGTACCCCGGGGTCGAACAATGAGCAGTTCTTC
CASSTPGSNNEQFF
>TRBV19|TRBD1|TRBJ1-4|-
TGTGCCAGTAGTCACGGACAGGGGAAATATGAAAAACTGTTTTTT
CASSHGQGKYEKLFF
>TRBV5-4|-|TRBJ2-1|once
TGTGCCAGCAGCTTGCAGCCCGGGTTCGATGAGCAGTTCTTC
CASSLQPGFDEQFF
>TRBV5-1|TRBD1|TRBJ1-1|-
TGCGCCAGCAGCTACGGGACAGAAAACACTGAAGCTTTCTTT
CASSYGTENTEAFF
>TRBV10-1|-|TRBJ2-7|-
TGCGCCAGCAGTGAGTCGGCGGCCCCCTACGAGCAGTACTTC
CASSESAAPYEQYF
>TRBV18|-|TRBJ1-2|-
TGTGCCAGCTCATCCTTTACTCGGGACACGGGAAACTATGGCTACACCTTC
CASSSFTRDTGNYGYTF
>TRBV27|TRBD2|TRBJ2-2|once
TGTGCCAGCAGACTAGCGGGAAGCACCGGGGAGCTGTTTTTT
CASRLAGSTGELFF
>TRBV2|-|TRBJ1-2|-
TGTGCCAGCTCCCCCAGGGCAAACTATGGCTACACCTTC
CASSPRANYGYTF
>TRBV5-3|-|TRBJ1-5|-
TGTGCCAGAAGCTTGGAAGTGGGGCCCCGTTTGCATCAGCCCCAGCATTTT
CARSLEVGPRLHQPQHF
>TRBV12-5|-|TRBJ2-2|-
TGTGCTAGTGGAATCCATTTCGGGGAGCTGTTTTTT
CASGIHFGELFF
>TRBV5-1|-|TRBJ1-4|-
TGCGCCAGCAGCTTGGGGGTGACAGATACTAATGAAAAACTGTTTTTT
CASSLGVTDTNEKLFF
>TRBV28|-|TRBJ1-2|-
TGTGCCAGCAGTCCCCCGTCCGGGTCCCAAAACGGAGATGGCTACACCTTC
CASSPPSGSQNGDGYTF
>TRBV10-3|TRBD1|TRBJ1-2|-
TGTGCCATCAACAGACAGGGGATTGAGGGCTACACCTTC
CAINRQGIEGYTF
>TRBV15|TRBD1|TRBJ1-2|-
TGTGCCACCAGCAGACATGCACAGGGGGATGGCTACACCTTC
CATSRHAQGDGYTF
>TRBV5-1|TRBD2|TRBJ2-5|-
TGCGCCAGCAGCTTGGCCTCGGGACTAGCTCAAGAGACCCAGTACTTC
CASSLASGLAQETQYF
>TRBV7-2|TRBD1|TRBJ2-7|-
TGTGCCAGCAAGGGGGACAGGGTCGGCGAGCAGTACTTC
CASKGDRVGEQYF
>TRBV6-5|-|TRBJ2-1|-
TGTGCCAGCAGTTACGTCGGGGTTGGGGTATACAATGAGCAGTTCTTC
CASSYVGVGVYNEQFF